This T cell receptor (beta chain) was captured in a study of blood T cell repertoires in COVID-19. Study background: Nucleic acid was either cDNA or gDNA, and it came from T cells, B-cell-depleted T cells, or PBMCs.

This clone came up a few times. Authors' methods: For nucleated cells, counts were estimated from reference gene primer amplification. TCRdb's table, derived via immunoSEQ multiplex PCR, lists solely in-frame clones and lacks some. The V and J calls and clone size come from that table; D and trimming were worked out from the DNA. The sample comprises about 56,000 clones, approximately 92% of which are singletons, and 43% rests with the top ten. Source material: peripheral blood. This TCR was sampled from an older woman with COVID-19, enrolled during active disease.

The CDR3 reads CSARTGTGDGQPQHF. In DNA form, the CDR3 reads TGCAGCGCCAGGACCGGGACAGGGGACGGCCAGCCCCAGCATTTT. This sequence joins TRBV29-1 and TRBJ1-5; 10 bases fit TRBD1. Germline V gene sequence: CDR1 SQVTM, CDR2 ANQGSEA. There are 15 residues in the CDR3. V shed 7 bases, J shed 7 bases, and the junction held 13 bases outside the gene matches.